The rows below give T cell receptor beta chains drawn from one sample of a study of blood T cells in healthy people across ages. TCRdb re-analysed the 5' RACE reads in MiXCR, keeping a single row per CDR3 protein. In the table there are about a million distinct CDR3 sequences, about 51% of which are singletons. The source material was blood. The receptor source for this set is a woman aged 55-70 years in good health. Both conserved end residues are part of each CDR3. Where a row states a size, it is once, few, many or the class of an expanded clone; other rows omit it.

>TRBV4-3|NA|TRBJ2-3
CASSQGFAVADTQYF
>TRBV27|many|TRBJ2-3
CASSLGLFTDTQYF
>TRBV28|NA|TRBJ2-4
CASSFAGDQNIQYF
>TRBV7-2|NA|TRBJ2-5
CASSLDNRGQETQYF
>TRBV12-3/TRBV12-4|NA|TRBJ2-3
CASRQGLAGATDTQYF
>TRBV20-1|NA|TRBJ2-6
CSARAGVGANVLTF
>TRBV29-1|NA|TRBJ2-5
CSASPIRETQYF
>TRBV28|NA|TRBJ2-1
CASSLTSGRVNEQFF
>TRBV3-1|NA|TRBJ2-7
CASPAGGPHFRSYEQYF
>TRBV6-2/TRBV6-3|few|TRBJ1-5
CASSLGGINQPQHF
>TRBV6-5|NA|TRBJ1-5
CASSYSRGPGQPQHF
>TRBV7-2|NA|TRBJ2-7
CASSTPGLAGYEQYF
>TRBV18|NA|TRBJ1-4
CASSPRTDINEKLFF
>TRBV12-3/TRBV12-4|NA|TRBJ1-4
CASCTQGSIEKLFF
>TRBV6-5|NA|TRBJ2-7
CASGQPSYEQYF
>TRBV7-9|NA|TRBJ1-2
CASSLALEGSYGYTF
>TRBV7-8|NA|TRBJ2-4
CASSVSGTSYKQYF
>TRBV21-1|NA|TRBJ2-2
CASSKGLRDRRVTGELFF
>TRBV20-1|NA|TRBJ2-7
CSASGGIGGTYEQYF
>TRBV7-2|NA|NA
CAPGAGGLVGEQYF
>TRBV27|once|TRBJ2-1
CASSVASAYNEQFF
>TRBV27|NA|TRBJ2-3
CASSLGRRDTQNF
>TRBV12-3/TRBV12-4|NA|TRBJ2-1
CASSLGQGLKFNEQFF
>TRBV7-3|NA|TRBJ1-1
CASSPAGQGGRTEAFF
>TRBV12-3/TRBV12-4|NA|TRBJ2-4
CASSLEGIAKNIQYF
>TRBV7-9|NA|TRBJ1-2
CASSNRDRGNYGYTF
>TRBV18|few|TRBJ2-5
CASSPTSGAETQYF
>TRBV27|few|TRBJ1-6
CASSGAFGNSPLHF
>TRBV20-1|NA|TRBJ1-4
CSARTTASNEKLFF
>TRBV6-1|NA|TRBJ1-1
CASSTKPGRRANTEAFF
>TRBV20-1|few|TRBJ2-5
CSAHARLAGYNQETQYF
>TRBV27|NA|TRBJ2-1
CASNRRKGEQFF
>TRBV4-1|NA|NA
CASSRLAGEFQNIQYF
>TRBV6-6|NA|TRBJ1-4
CASSLGRGFEKLFF
>TRBV4-1|many|TRBJ2-7
CASSQERGRAYEQYF
>TRBV27|NA|TRBJ2-7
CASRPYGGKEQYF
>TRBV4-1|NA|TRBJ2-4
CASSQDWVNGAKNIQYF
>TRBV7-2|few|TRBJ2-1
CASSRSRQNEQFF
>TRBV28|NA|TRBJ2-5
CATAGGADMETQYF
>TRBV28|few|TRBJ2-7
CASSFRLAGPYEQYF
>TRBV21-1|few|TRBJ2-4
CASSIRALGAKNIQYF
>TRBV2|few|TRBJ1-6
CASRPGTVNSPLHF
>TRBV12-3/TRBV12-4|NA|TRBJ2-1
CASSLGSGVNQFF
>TRBV7-2|few|TRBJ1-1
CASSLGPGQPGGTEAFF
>TRBV3-1|NA|NA
CASSQASLSGLRDEQYF
>TRBV21-1|few|NA
CASSKTTNRGYEQYF
>TRBV6-5|NA|TRBJ1-2
CASSYQHPNGVYGYTF
>TRBV20-1|NA|TRBJ2-7
CSARGPDGQRYEQYF